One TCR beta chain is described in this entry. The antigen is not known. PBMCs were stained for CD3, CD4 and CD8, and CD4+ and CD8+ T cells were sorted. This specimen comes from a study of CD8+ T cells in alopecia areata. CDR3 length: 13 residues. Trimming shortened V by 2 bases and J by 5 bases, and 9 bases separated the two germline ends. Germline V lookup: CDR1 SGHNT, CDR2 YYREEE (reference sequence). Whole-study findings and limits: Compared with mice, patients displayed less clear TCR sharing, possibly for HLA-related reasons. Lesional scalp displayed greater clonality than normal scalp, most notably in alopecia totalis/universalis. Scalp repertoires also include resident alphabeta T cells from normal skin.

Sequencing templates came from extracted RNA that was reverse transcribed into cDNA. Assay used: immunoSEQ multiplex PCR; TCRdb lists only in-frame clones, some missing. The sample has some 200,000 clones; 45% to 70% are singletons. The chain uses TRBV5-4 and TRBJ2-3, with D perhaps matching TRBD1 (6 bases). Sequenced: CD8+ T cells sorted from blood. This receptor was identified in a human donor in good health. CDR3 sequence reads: CASSFRGGDTQYF. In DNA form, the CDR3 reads TGTGCCAGCAGCTTCAGGGGCGGAGATACGCAGTATTTT.